This section outlines one T cell receptor (beta chain) sequence together with its context. Antigen unknown. Produced via immunoSEQ multiplex PCR; TCRdb's table is partial and in-frame only. Of tens of thousands of clones listed, 80% to 90% are singletons. The data were taken from a study of T cell responses to AZD1222 COVID-19 vaccine. Study-level points and caveats: Spike-specific TCRs gained breadth and depth after people received two AZD1222 doses.

Between the trimmed V and J ends, which lost 0 bases and 0 bases, there was a span of 11 bases. Germline V lookup: CDR1 MNHEY, CDR2 SVGAGI. The CDR3 runs to 16 residues. The sequence was obtained from an adult who received the AZD1222 COVID-19 vaccine. Sequenced here: peripheral blood, sampled 28 days after the second AZD1222 dose. The rearrangement links TRBV6-5 to TRBJ1-1; D remains ambiguous. The CDR3 is CASSYSPGRLNTEAFF. CDR3 DNA sequence: TGTGCCAGCAGTTACTCTCCCGGCAGGTTGAACACTGAAGCTTTCTTT.